This is a list of T cell receptor beta chains from one sample in a study of shared clonotypes between healthy human individuals. The protocol was immunoSEQ multiplex PCR, while the TCRdb copy is restricted to in-frame clones and leaves out a portion. The sample has about 2.4 million clones, approximately 93% seen once. Sequencing used naive CD4+ T cells from PBMCs. These receptors all come from a young man in good health. Some clones in this sample may be carry-over from other donors' samples. CDR3s include the opening cysteine and the closing phenylalanine or tryptophan. The D gene is left open where the match is weak. Clone size is shown for a subset of rows, as once, few, many or a class of expanded clone.

TRBV28,.,TRBJ2-7,14,.,CASIPGTGFYEQYF,TGTGCCAGTATTCCCGGGACTGGATTCTACGAGCAGTACTTC
TRBV4-1,.,TRBJ1-1,13,.,CASSPEVYLGAFF,TGCGCCAGCAGCCCGGAGGTTTATTTGGGAGCTTTCTTT
TRBV4-1,.,TRBJ2-7,13,.,CASSWAEDYEQYF,TGCGCCAGCAGCTGGGCGGAAGACTACGAGCAGTACTTC
TRBV6-5,.,TRBJ2-7,14,.,CASRPPQSRYEQYF,TGTGCCAGCAGACCCCCGCAGAGCCGCTACGAGCAGTACTTC
TRBV18,.,TRBJ1-3,14,.,CASSTGPSGNTIYF,TGTGCCAGCTCCACAGGTCCCTCTGGAAACACCATATATTTT
TRBV7-8,.,TRBJ2-1,13,.,CASSLVSYNEQFF,TGTGCCAGCAGCTTGGTCTCCTACAATGAGCAGTTCTTC
TRBV7-8,TRBD2,TRBJ2-1,16,.,CASSLMAGVLVGEQFF,TGTGCCAGCAGCTTGATGGCGGGAGTGCTTGTAGGTGAGCAGTTCTTC
TRBV7-9,.,TRBJ2-2,13,.,CASSYYPAGELFF,TGTGCCAGCAGCTATTACCCGGCCGGGGAGCTGTTTTTT
TRBV6-4,TRBD1,TRBJ2-7,13,.,CASSRDRLGEQYF,TGTGCCAGCAGTCGGGACAGGCTAGGGGAGCAGTACTTC
TRBV6-5,TRBD2,TRBJ2-1,16,.,CASSYAGTSAYNEQFF,TGTGCCAGCAGTTATGCCGGGACTAGCGCATACAATGAGCAGTTCTTC
TRBV6-5,.,TRBJ2-7,14,once,CASSPPGDPYEQYF,TGTGCCAGCAGCCCCCCCGGGGACCCCTACGAGCAGTACTTC
TRBV7-3,.,TRBJ2-4,12,.,CASSSTGGIQYF,TGTGCCAGCAGCTCGACCGGGGGCATTCAGTACTTC
TRBV9,.,TRBJ2-3,15,once,CASSALAYSTDTQYF,TGTGCCAGCAGCGCTCTAGCATACAGCACAGATACGCAGTATTTT
TRBV5-1,TRBD1,TRBJ1-4,14,.,CASSTGTEGEKLFF,TGCGCCAGCAGCACCGGGACAGAGGGAGAGAAACTGTTTTTT
TRBV10-3,TRBD1,TRBJ2-7,14,.,CAISESGQGEIWNF,TGTGCCATCAGTGAGTCGGGACAGGGTGAAATTTGGAACTTC
TRBV29-1,TRBD1,TRBJ1-4,12,.,CSGLQGSEKLFF,TGCAGCGGCCTACAGGGGAGTGAAAAACTGTTTTTT
TRBV30,.,TRBJ2-7,12,.,CAWTPPGPGQYF,TGTGCCTGGACCCCGCCCGGGCCGGGGCAGTACTTC
TRBV29-1,TRBD1,TRBJ2-7,12,.,CSVSTTGGEQYF,TGCAGCGTTTCTACTACAGGGGGCGAGCAGTACTTC
TRBV27,.,TRBJ1-2,13,.,CASSLNQGFGYTF,TGTGCCAGCAGTCTTAACCAGGGTTTTGGCTACACCTTC
TRBV5-4,.,TRBJ2-7,13,.,CASSPDPSGEQYF,TGTGCCAGCAGCCCGGACCCCTCCGGGGAGCAGTACTTC
TRBV5-4,.,TRBJ1-3,16,.,CASSLAGESSGNTIYF,TGTGCCAGCAGCTTGGCGGGGGAGTCCTCTGGAAACACCATATATTTT
TRBV7-9,.,TRBJ1-3,15,.,CASRSGAEQVRTIYF,TGTGCCAGCAGATCAGGGGCAGAGCAAGTTCGCACCATATATTTT
TRBV28,.,TRBJ2-7,13,.,CASSLGPSYEQYF,TGTGCCAGCAGTTTAGGCCCCTCCTACGAGCAGTACTTC
TRBV5-1,.,TRBJ1-4,17,.,CASSLGTGEVANEKLFF,TGCGCCAGCAGCTTGGGGACCGGGGAGGTAGCTAATGAAAAACTGTTTTTT
TRBV5-1,TRBD1,TRBJ1-1,16,.,CASSFRTGALNTEAFF,TGCGCCAGCAGCTTTCGGACAGGGGCGTTGAACACTGAAGCTTTCTTT
TRBV5-3,TRBD1,TRBJ2-7,16,.,CARSLREGQGSYEQYF,TGTGCCAGAAGCTTGAGAGAGGGACAGGGGTCCTACGAGCAGTACTTC
TRBV19,.,TRBJ2-5,15,.,CASSITPGRRETQYF,TGTGCCAGTAGTATTACCCCGGGGCGTCGAGAGACCCAGTACTTC
TRBV15,TRBD1,TRBJ2-7,15,.,CATSKGGTGPYEQYF,TGTGCCACCAGCAAAGGCGGGACAGGGCCCTACGAGCAGTACTTC
TRBV29-1,TRBD2,TRBJ2-5,18,.,CSVELAGGNHWYQETQYF,TGCAGCGTCGAACTAGCGGGAGGCAATCATTGGTACCAAGAGACCCAGTACTTC
TRBV6-5,.,TRBJ1-5,15,.,CASSYSLGTNQPQHF,TGTGCCAGCAGTTACTCGTTGGGGACCAATCAGCCCCAGCATTTT
TRBV30,.,TRBJ2-5,18,.,CAWSFPARVRFYGETQYF,TGTGCCTGGAGTTTTCCGGCCAGGGTAAGGTTTTATGGGGAGACCCAGTACTTC
TRBV28,.,TRBJ2-3,13,.,CASSLGGEYTQYF,TGTGCCAGCAGTTTAGGGGGCGAGTATACGCAGTATTTT
TRBV6-1,.,TRBJ2-7,13,.,CASSEDRDYEQYF,TGTGCCAGCAGTGAAGACAGGGACTACGAGCAGTACTTC
TRBV7-2,.,TRBJ2-1,15,.,CASSARDAGYNEQFF,TGTGCCAGCAGCGCCCGGGACGCAGGCTACAATGAGCAGTTCTTC
TRBV6-5,TRBD1,TRBJ2-7,14,.,CASSPTDRGYEQYF,TGTGCCAGCAGCCCAACGGACAGGGGCTACGAGCAGTACTTC
TRBV7-3,.,TRBJ2-5,13,.,CASSLKREETQYF,TGTGCCAGCAGCCTAAAGAGGGAAGAGACCCAGTACTTC
TRBV7-2,.,TRBJ1-1,13,.,CASSPYTSTEAFF,TGTGCCAGCAGCCCCTACACCAGCACTGAAGCTTTCTTT
TRBV5-4,.,TRBJ1-1,15,.,CATSGGARGLTEAFF,TGTGCCACCTCGGGAGGGGCGCGGGGGCTGACTGAAGCTTTCTTT
TRBV7-9,TRBD1,TRBJ1-4,16,few,CASSLRGSGQNEKLFF,TGTGCCAGCAGCTTAAGGGGTTCGGGACAGAATGAAAAACTGTTTTTT
TRBV6-5,.,TRBJ1-3,14,.,CASRPGSGRHTIYF,TGTGCCAGCAGGCCGGGATCCGGGCGCCACACCATATATTTT
TRBV5-1,TRBD2,TRBJ2-7,15,once,CASSLGLATSYEQYF,TGCGCCAGCAGCTTGGGACTAGCGACGTCCTACGAGCAGTACTTC
TRBV5-8,TRBD1,TRBJ2-6,17,.,CASNYPTGTAGANVLTF,TGTGCCAGCAATTACCCGACAGGGACAGCAGGGGCCAACGTCCTGACTTTC
TRBV11-2,TRBD2,TRBJ2-7,13,.,CASSLAGVVEQYF,TGTGCCAGCTCTCTAGCGGGAGTTGTCGAGCAGTACTTC
TRBV9,TRBD1,TRBJ2-7,14,.,CASSPRQGAYEQYF,TGTGCCAGCAGCCCCCGACAGGGGGCCTACGAGCAGTACTTC
TRBV30,TRBD1,TRBJ2-7,13,.,CAWSPDRGYEQYF,TGTGCCTGGAGTCCCGACAGGGGCTACGAGCAGTACTTC
TRBV7-2,.,TRBJ2-1,11,.,CASSPGDEQFF,TGTGCCAGCAGCCCCGGGGATGAGCAGTTCTTC
TRBV6-6,TRBD2,TRBJ2-7,15,.,CASSYSAGAAYEQYF,TGTGCCAGCAGTTACTCGGCGGGAGCTGCCTACGAGCAGTACTTC
TRBV4-1,.,TRBJ2-7,15,.,CASSQGGTVAYEQYF,TGCGCCAGCAGCCAAGGCGGGACTGTGGCCTACGAGCAGTACTTC
TRBV6-1,TRBD1,TRBJ2-7,14,.,CASSVDRVYYEQYF,TGTGCCAGCAGTGTCGACAGGGTATACTACGAGCAGTACTTC
TRBV6-1,.,TRBJ2-7,14,.,CASSEFTQPYEQYF,TGTGCCAGCAGTGAATTTACACAACCATACGAGCAGTACTTC
TRBV7-3,.,TRBJ2-1,14,.,CASSLTSDRNEQFF,TGTGCCAGCAGCTTAACTAGCGATCGCAATGAGCAGTTCTTC
TRBV6-6,.,TRBJ2-7,15,.,CASSYPPPASYEQYF,TGTGCCAGCAGTTACCCACCCCCCGCCTCCTACGAGCAGTACTTC
TRBV5-1,.,TRBJ1-1,13,.,CASSSLENTEAFF,TGCGCCAGCAGCTCTTTGGAGAACACTGAAGCTTTCTTT
TRBV2,TRBD2,TRBJ2-1,14,.,CASMEGLASHEQFF,TGTGCCAGCATGGAGGGACTAGCGTCCCATGAGCAGTTCTTC
TRBV11-3,TRBD1,TRBJ1-2,13,.,CASSSDRVGEVSF,TGTGCCAGCAGCTCGGACAGGGTTGGGGAAGTGTCCTTC
TRBV14,.,TRBJ1-1,16,.,CASSQDRAIRYTEAFF,TGTGCCAGCAGCCAGGATCGAGCAATTCGATACACTGAAGCTTTCTTT
TRBV9,TRBD1,TRBJ2-7,16,.,CASSVATGTGQNEQYF,TGTGCCAGCAGCGTAGCTACGGGGACAGGGCAAAACGAGCAGTACTTC
TRBV7-2,.,TRBJ2-2,17,.,CASSDPRGGWGTGELFF,TGTGCCAGCAGCGACCCTCGAGGAGGGTGGGGCACCGGGGAGCTGTTTTTT
TRBV29-1,.,TRBJ1-2,14,.,CSVEAVPGNYGYTF,TGCAGCGTTGAAGCGGTACCGGGAAACTATGGCTACACCTTC
TRBV5-1,.,TRBJ2-3,15,.,CASSLKGADTDTQYF,TGCGCCAGCAGCTTGAAAGGGGCAGACACAGATACGCAGTATTTT